This TCR beta chain was observed in a study of technical replicates of blood from a handful of donors. CDR3 length: 13 residues. V shed 8 bases and J shed 4 bases, with 15 bases lying between them. Germline-derived CDR1 and CDR2 are MNHNS and SASEGT. Here immunoSEQ multiplex PCR was the method, and the copy in TCRdb shows in-frame clones only, minus some. The data hold 65,000 to 95,000 clones, with 98% observed a single time. The TCR sequence derives from a human donor in good health. Sequencing input: T cells isolated from PBMCs. The chain couples TRBV6-1 to TRBJ2-7; D is perhaps TRBD2 (5 bases). The CDR3 loop is CASDREQTYEQYF. The CDR3, as DNA: TGTGCCAGCGACCGGGAACAAACATACGAGCAGTACTTC.